This T cell receptor (beta chain) was identified in a study of CD8 T cells in Susac syndrome. Reverse transcription used 0.5 to 1 ug RNA and random hexamers. A multiplex approach, immunoSEQ multiplex PCR, amplified TCR beta CDR3 across 54 Vbeta and 13 Jbeta. TCRdb fed the immunoSEQ multiplex PCR reads into MiXCR, producing one record per CDR3 protein. The table lists approximately 300,000 distinct CDR3 sequences, 89% of them singletons, with around 0.2% in the top ten. The length of the CDR3 is 19 residues. Germline V lookup: CDR1 LGHNA, CDR2 YSLEER. V lost 0 bases and J 4 bases, leaving 21 bases between the germline ends.

Sequencing used CD8+ T cells from PBMCs. The TCR originated in a human donor with multiple sclerosis. The chain carries TRBV4-3 and TRBJ2-2; D perhaps matches TRBD2 (7 bases). CDR3 sequence reads: CASSQDPKTYREGTGELFF. The CDR3 DNA reads TGCGCCAGCAGCCAAGATCCGAAGACTTACAGGGAGGGCACCGGGGAGCTGTTTTTT.